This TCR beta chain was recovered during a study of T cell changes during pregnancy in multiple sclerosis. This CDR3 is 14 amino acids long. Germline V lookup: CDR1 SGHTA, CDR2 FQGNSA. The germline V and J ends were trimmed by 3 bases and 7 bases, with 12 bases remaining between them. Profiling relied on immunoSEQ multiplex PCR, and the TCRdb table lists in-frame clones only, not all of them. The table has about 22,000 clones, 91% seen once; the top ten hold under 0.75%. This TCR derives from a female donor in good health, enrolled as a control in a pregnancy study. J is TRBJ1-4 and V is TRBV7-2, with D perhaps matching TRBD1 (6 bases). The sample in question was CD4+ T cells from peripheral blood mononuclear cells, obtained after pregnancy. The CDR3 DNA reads TGTGCCAGCAGCTTTCAGGGGTCCGGTGAAAAACTGTTTTTT. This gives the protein CASSFQGSGEKLFF.